Included here is one T cell receptor (beta chain) sequence, with context. This clonotype is large (0.1 to 1%) in terms of sample share. Its recognized antigen is unknown. Per-nucleotide qualities are absent, and no much larger clonotype sits a single base away. This sample is part of a study of tissue-resident memory T cells in lung cancer (dated by TCRdb to about 2019). At the level of the whole study: TCR beta-chain sequencing compared paired tumor TRM and tumor non-TRM populations from roughly eleven lung cancer patients.

The junction shows trimming of 7 bases on V and 3 bases on J, plus 12 bases between the germline ends. Looking up the germline V gene (reference sequence) yields CDR1 SEHNR and CDR2 FQNEAQ. From cysteine to phenylalanine, the CDR3 is 14 amino acids long. Just CDR3 DNA is preserved here, 42 bases in frame from base 1. This sample was sequenced with an Illumina MiSeq. Unique molecular identifiers were incorporated into the TCR sequencing libraries, and TruSeq single indexes were used for indexing. On the authors' methods: TCR reads were mapped and error-corrected with MIGEC v1.2.7, then analyzed with VDJtools v1.1.7, both using default settings. Repertoire diversity was quantified with Shannon-Wiener and inverse Simpson indices computed in VDJtools. A frequency threshold of at least three was used to define expanded TCRbeta clonotypes. Statistical comparisons of TCR diversity between tumor TRM and non-TRM populations used Wilcoxon rank-sum tests across 9 to 11 patients. TCRdb reran the public reads through fastp at Q25 and MiXCR, keeping productive beta chains. Rows merge per CDR3 protein into single entries with the most common DNA and genes. TCRdb's processing, not the authors' own work, is the source of the V and J calls. In this sample the table shows about 290 distinct CDR3 sequences, around 21% of which occur a single time. About 61% of the sample is taken by the ten largest.

Results the study describes overall, beyond this receptor: Compared with tumor non-TRM cells, tumor TRM cells had a significantly more restricted TCR repertoire, with lower Shannon-Wiener and inverse Simpson diversity. Expanded clonotypes were found to constitute 73% of tumor TRM repertoires on average, compared with just over 50% of tumor non-TRM repertoires. An average of roughly 20% of sequenced TRM cells per patient was accounted for by the most expanded clonotype, suggesting expansion of a single tumor antigen-specific clone.

CD8+ T cells were sorted by CD103 expression on a BD FACSAria-II directly into ice-cold TRIzol LS reagent. Freshly resected lung tumor tissue was collected at the time of surgical resection. Fresh cells were Fc receptor-blocked, then stained for CD45, CD4, CD3, CD8A and CD103, with DAPI used for live/dead discrimination. A miRNeasy kit was used to purify total RNA from sorted CD103+ and CD103- CD8+ T cells. Tumor-infiltrating CD8+ cytotoxic T cells were sorted according to CD103 expression so that tissue-resident memory (TRM) cells were separated from non-TRM cells. Donors were patients with treatment-naive lung cancer. Upon referral, patients with respiratory malignancies who were newly diagnosed and untreated were recruited prospectively.

The sequence joins TRBV7-9 to TRBJ2-2; the D gene is unclear. This sequence originates from a human donor with treatment-naive lung cancer (subtype not recorded). Material for sequencing was CD103+ CD8+ T cells from lung tumor tissue. The cell subset or site label here, explained by the study, means: tissue-resident memory (TRM) CD8+ CTLs. The bases read TGTGCCAGCACGGGTCAGCTTTACACCGGGGAGCTGTTTTTT. It is translated as CASTGQLYTGELFF.